This T cell receptor beta chain is drawn from a study of cytomegalovirus exposure and HLA in healthy donors. With 60 Vbeta and 13 Jbeta primers, the PCR was carried out. Using immunoSEQ multiplex PCR, the repertoire was profiled, and TCRdb retains in-frame clones only, with some absent. The table records about 200,000 clones, about 74% of them present only once. J gave up 5 bases and V 6 bases, and 17 bases lay outside the gene matches. This CDR3 is 17 amino acids long. Looked up from germline, CDR1 is WNHNN and CDR2 is SYGVQD (reference sequence). Broader study findings: Exclusion applied to some V segments, including TRBV6-2 and TRBV6-3, as they were indistinguishable. Productive status was seen about 90% or about 30% of the time for most TCR beta V segments in an earlier analysis. A missense variant in DCLRE1C was later tied to TCR beta V- and J-gene trimming.

About this clone itself: The antigen is unknown.

The sequencing input was PBMCs. The genes are TRBV10-1 and TRBJ2-7; TRBD1 agrees at 9 bases. This TCR was recovered from a man aged 35-49 years in good health and CMV-seronegative. CDR3: CASSPGGRGTGLNEQYF. The CDR3 nucleotides read TGCGCCAGCAGCCCAGGAGGTAGGGGGACAGGGTTGAACGAGCAGTACTTC.